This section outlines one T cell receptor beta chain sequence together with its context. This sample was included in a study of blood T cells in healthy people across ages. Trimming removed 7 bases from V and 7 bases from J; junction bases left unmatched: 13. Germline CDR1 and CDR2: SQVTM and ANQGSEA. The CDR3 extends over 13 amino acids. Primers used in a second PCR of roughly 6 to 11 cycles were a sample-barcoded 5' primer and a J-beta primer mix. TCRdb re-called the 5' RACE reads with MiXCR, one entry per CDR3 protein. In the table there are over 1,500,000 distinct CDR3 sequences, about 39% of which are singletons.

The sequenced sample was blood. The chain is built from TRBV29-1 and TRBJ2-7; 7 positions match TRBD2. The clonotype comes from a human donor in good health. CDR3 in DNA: TGCAGCGCCGATCCGGGGGGTGGCAATGAGCAGTACTTC. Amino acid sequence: CSADPGGGNEQYF.